The 20 T cell receptor beta chains presented below share a single source sample, sequenced in a study of T cell responses to AZD1222 COVID-19 vaccine. Profiled with immunoSEQ multiplex PCR; TCRdb holds only in-frame clones, not every one. Of about 85,000 clones in the sample, around 90% were seen once. Sequenced here: peripheral blood, sampled on day 0 of AZD1222 vaccination. The receptors derive from an adult in good health.

The chain uses TRBV6-5 and TRBJ2-7; weak D call: TRBD1 (6 bases). Germline V CDR1 and CDR2: MNHEY, SVGAGI. V lost 2 bases to trimming and J lost 2 bases, with 13 bases between them. The CDR3 loop spans 15 amino acids. CDR3 protein: CASSYRRDMPYEQYF. Written as DNA, the CDR3 is TGTGCCAGCAGTTACCGCCGGGACATGCCCTACGAGCAGTACTTC.

The chain couples TRBV19 to TRBJ1-2; the D is unclear. The germline gives CDR1 LNHDA, CDR2 SQIVND (reference sequence). CDR3 length equals 13 residues. The germline V and J ends were trimmed by 4 bases and 2 bases, with 8 bases remaining between them. Here the CDR3 reads CASSTPVNYGYTF. In DNA form, the CDR3 reads TGTGCCAGTAGTACGCCTGTAAACTATGGCTACACCTTC.

Concerning this clone itself: One end of the junction is discordant with germline, which a read error may explain. The chain joins TRBV11-2 to TRBJ2-7, with unresolved D. This CDR3 is 11 amino acids long. Germline CDR1 is SGHAT and CDR2 is FQNNGV. The CDR3 DNA follows: TGTGCCAGCAGCTTAGGTCGACGGGCCCACTTC. As protein: CASSLGRRAHF.

This sequence joins TRBV27 and TRBJ1-5; 9 nucleotides agree with TRBD1. Trimming removed 4 bases from V and 2 bases from J; junction bases left unmatched: 6. Germline V gives CDR1 MNHEY, CDR2 SMNVEV (reference sequence). The CDR3 is 16 residues long. The CDR3 loop is CASSSSGQGRNQPQHF. CDR3 DNA sequence: TGTGCCAGCAGTTCCTCGGGACAGGGACGCAATCAGCCCCAGCATTTT.

This chain uses TRBV6-5 with TRBJ2-5; D is unclear. The CDR3 contains 13 residues. The germline V and J ends were trimmed by 5 bases and 4 bases, with 11 bases remaining between them. Germline V gives CDR1 MNHEY, CDR2 SVGAGI. The CDR3 DNA reads TGTGCCAGCAGTAAATTAGGAGCAGAGACCCAGTACTTC. Its protein is CASSKLGAETQYF.

The rearrangement joins TRBV29-1 to TRBJ2-7, with D possibly matching TRBD2 (6 bases). V lost 4 bases, J lost 6 bases, and 19 bases lay in between. The germline CDR1 and CDR2 sequences are SQVTM and ANQGSEA. The CDR3 runs to 14 residues. The CDR3 DNA follows: TGCAGCGTTGCCTCGACTAGTGGACGTCCCGAGCAGTACTTC. Translating gives CSVASTSGRPEQYF.

The chain links TRBV6-5 to TRBJ2-1, with 8 bases matching TRBD1. This CDR3 region has 15 residues. Germline V gene lookup returns CDR1 MNHEY and CDR2 SVGAGI. The J segment lost 1 base and the V segment lost 5 bases, leaving 4 bases of the junction unmatched. In DNA, the CDR3 is TGTGCCAGCAGTCCTCGACAGGGGTCCTACAATGAGCAGTTCTTC. Its protein is CASSPRQGSYNEQFF.

The gene calls are TRBV7-9 and TRBJ1-2, with TRBD1 as a possible D gene (6 bases). V shed 4 bases and J shed 6 bases, with 6 bases lying between them. This CDR3 spans 11 amino acids. Germline V gene sequence: CDR1 SEHNR, CDR2 FQNEAQ (reference sequence). CDR3 sequence reads: CASSYRDGYTF. CDR3 nucleotide sequence: TGTGCCAGCAGCTACAGGGATGGCTACACCTTC. Variable domain in full (rest from reference TRBV7-9 and TRBJ1-2): DTGVSQNPRHKITKRGQNVTFRCDPISEHNRLYWYRQTLGQGPEFLTYFQNEAQLEKSRLLSDRFSAERPKGSFSTLEIQRTEQGDSAMYLCASSYRDGYTFGSGTRLTVV.

The chain carries TRBV27 and TRBJ2-7, with TRBD2 matching over 12 bases. Germline lookup yields CDR1 MNHEY and CDR2 SMNVEV (reference sequence). The CDR3 is 14 amino acids. Trimming at V came to 6 bases and at J to 6 bases, leaving 6 bases not matched to a gene. Written as DNA, the CDR3 is TGTGCCAGCAGACTGAGACTAGCGGGAGTCGAGCAGTACTTC. Translated: CASRLRLAGVEQYF.

This clone was counted between two and nine times. V and J are TRBV5-1 and TRBJ2-1; TRBD2 agrees at 14 bases. Germline V gives CDR1 SGHRS, CDR2 YFSETQ. The CDR3 loop spans 19 amino acids. The ends lost 4 bases at V and 0 bases at J; junction bases unmatched: 9. CDR3 residues: CASSPGLAGGPSSYNEQFF. The CDR3, as DNA: TGCGCCAGCAGCCCCGGACTAGCGGGAGGACCGAGCTCCTACAATGAGCAGTTCTTC.

The CDR3 spells CASSPDRGVGTDTQYF. CDR3 sequence (DNA): TGCGCCAGCAGCCCCGATCGGGGGGTGGGCACAGATACGCAGTATTTT. The chain recombines TRBV5-1 with TRBJ2-3; TRBD2 matches 7 bases. CDR3 length: 16 residues. Germline-derived CDR1 and CDR2 are SGHRS and YFSETQ. The V and J ends lost 4 bases and 1 base, in that order; junction bases with no gene match: 9.

For the CDR3, the DNA is TGTGCCAGCAGCTCCTCGGGGAGGGCGACTGAAGCTTTCTTT. Amino acid sequence: CASSSSGRATEAFF. The chain has TRBV7-9 and TRBJ1-1; D is ambiguous. V lost 4 bases and J 5 bases, leaving 14 bases between the germline ends. This CDR3 is built from 14 residues. Germline V CDR1 and CDR2: SEHNR, FQNEAQ (reference sequence).

The chain links TRBV7-2 to TRBJ2-1, with TRBD2 identical over 9 bases. CDR3 length: 15 amino acids. Germline V gene data show CDR1 as SGHTA and CDR2 as FQGNSA. The V and J ends lost 2 bases and 7 bases, in that order; junction bases with no gene match: 6. The CDR3 coding sequence is TGTGCCAGCAGCTTAAGTTGGCGGGAGGGGAATGAGCAGTTCTTC. It codes for CASSLSWREGNEQFF.

The rearrangement joins TRBV5-1 to TRBJ1-1, with unresolved D. Germline V lookup: CDR1 SGHRS, CDR2 YFSETQ. Trimming left V 0 bases short and J 1 base short, with 10 bases between. The CDR3 is made up of 15 amino acids. The CDR3: CASSLGTLGNTEAFF. In nucleotides, the CDR3 is TGCGCCAGCAGCTTGGGTACTCTGGGGAACACTGAAGCTTTCTTT.

Worth noting for this clone: Different DNA sequences within this sample yield the same CDR3. The CDR3 protein is CASSIQNTEAFF. CDR3 sequence (DNA): TGTGCCAGTAGCATACAGAACACTGAAGCTTTCTTT. V gene TRBV19 combines with J gene TRBJ1-1; D ambiguous. The ends were cut back, 6 bases at V and 1 base at J, with 6 bases in the middle. Germline V gives CDR1 LNHDA, CDR2 SQIVND (reference sequence). The CDR3 extends over 12 amino acids.

The chain uses TRBV6-2 or TRBV6-3 and TRBJ1-2; D unresolved. CDR1 MNHEY and CDR2 SVGEGT come from the germline V gene. The V end was cut by 0 bases, the J end by 5 bases, with 10 bases between. The CDR3 totals 14 residues. For the CDR3, the DNA is TGTGCCAGCAGTTACTCGTTCCGGGATTATGGCTACACCTTC. Its translation: CASSYSFRDYGYTF.

The gene calls are TRBV5-1 and TRBJ2-1; D may be TRBD2 (6 bases). Germline CDR1 is SGHRS and CDR2 is YFSETQ. The CDR3 has 14 residues. V was shortened by 0 bases and J by 6 bases, with 10 bases between the two germline ends. In nucleotides, the CDR3 is TGCGCCAGCAGCTTGGCGGGAGAAAGCAATGAGCAGTTCTTC. Protein product: CASSLAGESNEQFF.

This chain uses TRBV19 with TRBJ1-5; 10 nucleotides match TRBD1. Per the germline V gene, CDR1 is LNHDA and CDR2 is SQIVND (reference sequence). The CDR3 is made up of 18 amino acids. V dropped 5 bases and J dropped 0; count of bases not matched to a gene: 10. This CDR3 is CASSGDRGLSYSNQPQHF. CDR3 coding DNA: TGTGCCAGTAGTGGGGACAGGGGCCTCTCTTATAGCAATCAGCCCCAGCATTTT. The variable domain in full, completed from reference TRBV19 and TRBJ1-5, reads DGGITQSPKYLFRKEGQNVTLSCEQNLNHDAMYWYRQDPGQGLRLIYYSQIVNDFQKGDIAEGYSVSREKKESFPLTVTSAQKNPTAFYLCASSGDRGLSYSNQPQHFGDGTRLSIL.

CDR3 sequence: CASRDSLPETQYF. The CDR3, as DNA: TGTGCCAGCCGGGACAGTCTGCCAGAGACCCAGTACTTC. This chain connects TRBV7-2 to TRBJ2-5; TRBD1 agrees at 7 bases. The CDR3 loop spans 13 amino acids. V gave up 8 bases and J gave up 4 bases; unmatched junction bases: 7. Germline assignment: CDR1 SGHTA and CDR2 FQGNSA.

The rearrangement joins TRBV29-1 to TRBJ1-6, with a weak D call TRBD1 (5 bases). The CDR3 spans 13 residues. In germline, CDR1 is SQVTM, CDR2 ANQGSEA. Trimming took 8 bases from V and 1 from J, leaving 9 bases between them. CDR3 protein: CSPEGSYNSPLHF. CDR3 coding DNA: TGCAGCCCGGAGGGGTCCTATAATTCACCCCTCCACTTT. The entire variable domain, with the rest obtained from reference TRBV29-1 and TRBJ1-6, is as follows: SAVISQKPSRDICQRGTSLTIQCQVDSQVTMMFWYRQQPGQSLTLIATANQGSEATYESGFVIDKFPISRPNLTFSTLTVSNMSPEDSSIYLCSPEGSYNSPLHFGNGTRLTVT.